These 16 T cell receptor beta chains were all obtained from the same sample, sequenced in a study of PD-L1 blockade in urothelial cancer (dated by TCRdb to about 2017). In light of the paper, this sample's time point label describes: pretreatment peripheral blood. The method was the immunoSEQ multiplex PCR assay. Drawn from immuneACCESS, this table holds only the in-frame rearrangements with V and J called that TCRdb kept. Clones are partly lost; checked studies trace under half to an unresolved V gene and leave the rest unexplained. This sample is represented by approximately 50,000 clones; around 80% of them were singletons. The ten largest make up about 3% of the sample. The specimen was PBMCs, collected around atezolizumab (anti-PD-L1) treatment. Receptor source: a man aged 65-85 years with urothelial cancer.

The chain couples TRBV5-1 to TRBJ1-3; TRBD1 aligns across 11 bases. The germline V gene has CDR1 SGHRS and CDR2 YFSETQ. V lost 1 base and J lost 8; bases outside the gene matches: 2. CDR3 length: 14 amino acids. CDR3 amino acids: CASSLRGQGDTIYF. Written as DNA, the CDR3 is TGCGCCAGCAGCTTGCGGGGACAGGGGGACACCATATATTTT.

V gene TRBV5-4 combines with J gene TRBJ1-4; D may be TRBD1 (6 bases). CDR1 and CDR2 from the germline V gene are SGHNT and YYREEE (reference sequence). This CDR3 has 16 residues. V dropped 5 bases and J dropped 8 bases, with 22 bases sitting between them. The CDR3 nucleotides are TGTGCCAGCAGTCCCGAGGTAGGGGGACGGCCCGAAAAACTGTTTTTT. Its translation: CASSPEVGGRPEKLFF.

The rearrangement joins TRBV7-8 to TRBJ1-2; D is ambiguous. This CDR3 is built from 11 residues. CDR1 is SGHVS and CDR2 is FQNEAQ in the germline V gene. V gave up 8 bases and J gave up 8 bases, with 12 bases separating them. CDR3 bases: TGTGCCAGCTCTGATCGGCGGGGCTACACCTTC. This translates into CASSDRRGYTF.

The chain is built from TRBV7-2 and TRBJ1-4; the match to TRBD1 covers 7 bases. V gave up 4 bases and J gave up 4 bases; unmatched junction bases: 15. The germline CDR1 and CDR2 sequences are SGHTA and FQGNSA. This CDR3 contains 18 residues. The CDR3, as DNA: TGTGCCAGCAGCTCCCCTTTGGAGGTCGGGACAGATAATGAAAAACTGTTTTTT. Encoded protein: CASSSPLEVGTDNEKLFF. The full variable domain, completed using reference TRBV7-2 and TRBJ1-4, is GAGVSQSPSNKVTEKGKDVELRCDPISGHTALYWYRQSLGQGLEFLIYFQGNSAPDKSGLPSDRFSAERTGGSVSTLTIQRTQQEDSAVYLCASSSPLEVGTDNEKLFFGSGTQLSVL.

The chain uses TRBV5-8 and TRBJ2-1, with D hard to call. Germline V CDR1 and CDR2: SGHTS, YDEGEE. V was pared by 0 bases and J by 14 bases, with 15 bases between. The CDR3 has 13 amino acids. CDR3 protein: CASSLASQLPKFF. In nucleotides, the CDR3 is TGTGCCAGCAGCTTGGCTTCCCAACTACCGAAGTTCTTC.

V gene TRBV7-2 combines with J gene TRBJ2-5, with a possible D match to TRBD2 (6 bases). The CDR3 has 12 residues. The V end lost 4 bases, the J end lost 6 bases, and 9 bases lay between the germline ends. Germline CDR1 is SGHTA and CDR2 is FQGNSA. The CDR3 DNA sequence: TGTGCCAGCAGCTCCGGAGGGAAGACCCAGTACTTC. Translated: CASSSGGKTQYF.

The chain employs TRBV10-3 and TRBJ2-2; no firm D call. In germline, CDR1 is ENHRY, CDR2 SYGVKD. The CDR3 covers 12 residues. Between the trimmed V and J ends, which lost 2 bases and 8 bases, there was a span of 6 bases. For the CDR3, the DNA is TGTGCCATCAGTGAGACTTGGGGGGAGCTGTTTTTT. Its translation is CAISETWGELFF.

The chain has TRBV9 and TRBJ2-2, with D possibly matching TRBD1 (6 bases). There are 15 residues in the CDR3. Germline V gene lookup returns CDR1 SGDLS and CDR2 YYNGEE. The germline V and J ends were trimmed by 0 bases and 5 bases, with 11 bases remaining between them. CDR3 sequence reads: CASSVDEGGTGELFF. The CDR3 DNA sequence: TGTGCCAGCAGCGTAGATGAAGGGGGAACCGGGGAGCTGTTTTTT.

This clone was detected once. The V call is TRBV27, the J call TRBJ2-3, with 10 bases lining up with TRBD1. Germline trimming cut 4 bases from V and 1 base from J; bases unmatched to any gene: 8. In germline, CDR1 is MNHEY, CDR2 SMNVEV (reference sequence). The CDR3 extends over 17 amino acids. In nucleotides, the CDR3 is TGTGCCAGCAGTTCTCGGTCCGGGACAGGGGGCACAGATACGCAGTATTTT. Its protein is CASSSRSGTGGTDTQYF.

This clone was observed a few times. The rearrangement links TRBV7-3 to TRBJ2-7, with TRBD1 matching over 8 bases. Germline CDR1 reads SGHTA; CDR2 reads FQGTGA. J lost 4 bases, V lost 3 bases, and 11 bases had no gene match. CDR3 length: 16 residues. Written as DNA, the CDR3 is TGTGCCAGCAGCTTGACGGGACAGGAGCCTCCATACGAGCAGTACTTC. Translated: CASSLTGQEPPYEQYF.

The J gene is TRBJ2-2, the V gene TRBV6-1; D is uncertain. Germline V gives CDR1 MNHNS, CDR2 SASEGT. Trimming removed 7 bases from V and 0 bases from J, with 12 bases in between. The CDR3 is 15 residues long. The CDR3 coding sequence is TGTGCCAGCAAGAGCGAGCAGACGAACACCGGGGAGCTGTTTTTT. Translating it yields CASKSEQTNTGELFF.

Here the CDR3 DNA reads TGTGCCAGCTCATCAAGACAGGGCAAGGGAAACACCATATATTTT. Amino acids: CASSSRQGKGNTIYF. J is TRBJ1-3 and V is TRBV18, with 7 positions matching TRBD1. The CDR3 length is 15 residues. Looked up from germline, CDR1 is KGHSH and CDR2 is LQKENI. Trimming took 5 bases from V and 4 from J; bases not matched to a gene: 8.

The chain combines TRBV5-1 with TRBJ2-7, with D hard to call. CDR1 and CDR2 from the germline V gene are SGHRS and YFSETQ. The ends were cut back, 0 bases at V and 3 bases at J, with 7 bases in the middle. The CDR3 covers 13 residues. CDR3 bases: TGCGCCAGCAGCTTGGGGCCTTACTACGAGCAGTACTTC. Its translation is CASSLGPYYEQYF.

CDR3 sequence: CASSLLRRSGYEQYF. CDR3 DNA sequence: TGTGCCAGCAGTTTATTACGGAGAAGCGGGTACGAGCAGTACTTC. This sequence joins TRBV28 and TRBJ2-7, with a possible D match to TRBD2 (6 bases). V lost 1 base to trimming and J lost 4 bases, with 14 bases between them. CDR1 is MDHEN, CDR2 SYDVKM, per germline. The CDR3 contains 15 residues.

CDR3: CASSLGTAQKGGYTF. For the CDR3, the DNA is TGTGCCAGCAGCTTAGGGACAGCCCAAAAGGGGGGCTACACCTTC. V is TRBV7-8 and J is TRBJ1-2; weak D call: TRBD1 (6 bases). The CDR3 is 15 residues long. Trimming stripped 1 base from V and 8 bases from J, with 17 bases between. Germline CDR1 reads SGHVS; CDR2 reads FQNEAQ.

The V and J genes are TRBV7-9 and TRBJ2-2; D is perhaps TRBD2 (6 bases). Trimming took 3 bases from V and 2 from J, leaving 10 bases between them. The CDR3 is made up of 15 amino acids. The germline CDR1 and CDR2 sequences are SEHNR and FQNEAQ (reference sequence). For the CDR3, the DNA is TGTGCCAGCAGCTTGCGGGACGCTAACACCGGGGAGCTGTTTTTT. It codes for CASSLRDANTGELFF. The full variable domain, in which reference TRBV7-9 and TRBJ2-2 provide the parts outside the CDR3, is DTGVSQNPRHKITKRGQNVTFRCDPISEHNRLYWYRQTLGQGPEFLTYFQNEAQLEKSRLLSDRFSAERPKGSFSTLEIQRTEQGDSAMYLCASSLRDANTGELFFGEGSRLTVL.